The entry that follows covers one T cell receptor (beta chain) sequence. The trim removed 8 bases at V and 3 bases at J, leaving 3 bases unmatched. Looked up from germline, CDR1 is MDHEN and CDR2 is SYDVKM. The CDR3 extends over 13 amino acids. This entry is derived from a study of shared clonotypes between healthy human individuals. Clones were read by immunoSEQ multiplex PCR, and TCRdb kept only the in-frame ones, dropping some. The table records around 1.6 million clones, under 99% of them present only once. This sequence originates from a man younger than 45 in good health. The chain links TRBV28 to TRBJ2-7, with 11 bases that match TRBD1. Sequences were obtained from naive CD4+ T cells sorted from blood. Subset: CD45RA+ positively selected. The CDR3 sequence: CASVGTGGYEQYF. The DNA for the CDR3 is TGTGCCAGCGTGGGGACAGGGGGCTACGAGCAGTACTTC.